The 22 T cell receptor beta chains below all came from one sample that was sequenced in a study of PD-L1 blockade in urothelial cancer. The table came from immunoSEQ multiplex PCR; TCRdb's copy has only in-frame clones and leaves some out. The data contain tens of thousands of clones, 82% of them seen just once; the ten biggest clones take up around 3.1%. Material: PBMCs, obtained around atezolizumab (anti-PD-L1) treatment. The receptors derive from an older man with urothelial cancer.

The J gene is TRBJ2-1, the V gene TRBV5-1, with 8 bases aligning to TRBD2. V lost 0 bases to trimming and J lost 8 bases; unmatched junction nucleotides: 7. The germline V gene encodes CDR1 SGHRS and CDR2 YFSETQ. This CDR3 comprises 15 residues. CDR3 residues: CASSLERGGLDEQFF. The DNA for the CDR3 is TGCGCCAGCAGCTTGGAACGGGGGGGCCTGGATGAGCAGTTCTTC.

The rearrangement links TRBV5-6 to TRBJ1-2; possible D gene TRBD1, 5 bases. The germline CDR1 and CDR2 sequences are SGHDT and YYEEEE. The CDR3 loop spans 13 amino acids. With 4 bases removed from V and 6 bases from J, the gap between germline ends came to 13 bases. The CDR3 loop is CASSVQDLNGYTF. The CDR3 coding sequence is TGTGCCAGCAGCGTACAGGATTTAAATGGCTACACCTTC.

CDR3 coding DNA: TGTGCCAGCAGCCAACAGGGCTTCGATGAAAAACTGTTTTTT. This encodes CASSQQGFDEKLFF. The chain carries TRBV5-5 and TRBJ1-4, with D perhaps TRBD1 (6 bases). V was clipped by 4 bases and J by 6 bases, with 13 bases between them. CDR1 and CDR2 from the germline V gene are SGHKS and YYEKEE (reference sequence). The CDR3 has 14 amino acids.

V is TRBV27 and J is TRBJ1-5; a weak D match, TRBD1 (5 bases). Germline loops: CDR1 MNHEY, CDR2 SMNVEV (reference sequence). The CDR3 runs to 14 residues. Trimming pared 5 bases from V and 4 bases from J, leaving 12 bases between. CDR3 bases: TGTGCCAGCAGTCCTCTGGACAAGAATCAGCCCCAGCATTTT. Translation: CASSPLDKNQPQHF.

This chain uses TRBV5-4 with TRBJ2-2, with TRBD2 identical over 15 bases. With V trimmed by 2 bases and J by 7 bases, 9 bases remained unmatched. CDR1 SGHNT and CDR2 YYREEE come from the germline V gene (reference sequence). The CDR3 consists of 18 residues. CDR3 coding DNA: TGTGCCAGCAGCTTCGGACTAGCGGGAGGGCCGGGGGGCGGGGAGCTGTTTTTT. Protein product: CASSFGLAGGPGGGELFF.

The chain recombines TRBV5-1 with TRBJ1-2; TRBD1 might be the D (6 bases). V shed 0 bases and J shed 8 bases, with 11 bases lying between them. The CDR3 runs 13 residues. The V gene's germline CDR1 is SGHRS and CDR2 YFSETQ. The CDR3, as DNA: TGCGCCAGCAGCTTGGCAGGGGACGGCGGCTACACCTTC. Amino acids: CASSLAGDGGYTF.

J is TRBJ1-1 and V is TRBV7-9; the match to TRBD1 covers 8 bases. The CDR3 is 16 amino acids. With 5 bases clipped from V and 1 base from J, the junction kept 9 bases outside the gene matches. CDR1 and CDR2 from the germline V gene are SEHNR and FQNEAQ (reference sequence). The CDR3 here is CASSPLSGQGNTEAFF. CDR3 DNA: TGTGCCAGCAGCCCACTCTCCGGACAGGGGAACACTGAAGCTTTCTTT.

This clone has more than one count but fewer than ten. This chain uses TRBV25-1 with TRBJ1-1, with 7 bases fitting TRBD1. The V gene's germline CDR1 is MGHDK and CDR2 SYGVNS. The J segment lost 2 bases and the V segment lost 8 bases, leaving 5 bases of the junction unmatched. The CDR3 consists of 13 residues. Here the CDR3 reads CASCGTANTEAFF. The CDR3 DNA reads TGTGCCAGCTGCGGGACAGCTAACACTGAAGCTTTCTTT.

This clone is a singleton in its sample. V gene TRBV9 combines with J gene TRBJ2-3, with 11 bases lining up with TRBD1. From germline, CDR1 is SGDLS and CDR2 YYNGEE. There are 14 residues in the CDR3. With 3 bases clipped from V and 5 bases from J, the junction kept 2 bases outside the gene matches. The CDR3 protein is CASSAGQGVDTQYF. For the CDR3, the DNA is TGTGCCAGCAGCGCGGGACAGGGGGTAGATACGCAGTATTTT.

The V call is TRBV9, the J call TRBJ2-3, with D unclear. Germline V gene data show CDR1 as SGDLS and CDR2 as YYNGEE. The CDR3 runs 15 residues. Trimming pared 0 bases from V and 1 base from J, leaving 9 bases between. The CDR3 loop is CASSVGSAGTDTQYF. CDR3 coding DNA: TGTGCCAGCAGCGTAGGGAGTGCAGGCACAGATACGCAGTATTTT.

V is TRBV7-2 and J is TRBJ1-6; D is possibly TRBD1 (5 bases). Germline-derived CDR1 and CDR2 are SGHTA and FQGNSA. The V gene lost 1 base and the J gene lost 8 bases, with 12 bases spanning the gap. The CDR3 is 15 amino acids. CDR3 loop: CASSLDFGGDSPLHF. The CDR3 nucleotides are TGTGCCAGCAGCTTAGACTTCGGGGGGGATTCACCCCTCCACTTT.

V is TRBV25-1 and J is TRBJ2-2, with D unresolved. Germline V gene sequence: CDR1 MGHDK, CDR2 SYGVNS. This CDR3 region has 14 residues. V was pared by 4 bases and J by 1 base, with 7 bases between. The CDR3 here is CASSGPGNTGELFF. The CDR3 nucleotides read TGTGCCAGCAGTGGGCCTGGGAACACCGGGGAGCTGTTTTTT.

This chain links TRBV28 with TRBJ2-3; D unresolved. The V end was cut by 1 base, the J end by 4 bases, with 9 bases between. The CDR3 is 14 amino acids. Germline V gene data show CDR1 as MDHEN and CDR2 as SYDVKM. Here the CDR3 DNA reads TGTGCCAGCAGTTTATACCAGGTCCCAGATACGCAGTATTTT. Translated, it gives CASSLYQVPDTQYF.

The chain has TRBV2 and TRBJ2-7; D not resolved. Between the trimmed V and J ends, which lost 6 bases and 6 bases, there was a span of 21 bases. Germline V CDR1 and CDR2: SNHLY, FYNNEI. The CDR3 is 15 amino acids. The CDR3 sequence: CASRLDFLEAGEQYF. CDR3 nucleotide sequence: TGTGCCAGCAGATTAGATTTTCTAGAAGCTGGCGAGCAGTACTTC.

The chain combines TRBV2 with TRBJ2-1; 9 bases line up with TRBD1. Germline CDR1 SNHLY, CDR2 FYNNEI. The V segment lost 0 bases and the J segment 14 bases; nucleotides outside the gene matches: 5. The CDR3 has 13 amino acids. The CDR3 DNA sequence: TGTGCCAGCAGTGAAGCGCTAGGGACAGGGAAGTTCTTC. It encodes CASSEALGTGKFF.

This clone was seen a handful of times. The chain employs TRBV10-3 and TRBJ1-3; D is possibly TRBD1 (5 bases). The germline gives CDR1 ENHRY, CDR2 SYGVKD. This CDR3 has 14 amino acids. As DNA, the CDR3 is TGTGCAACAGGAACGCCGAGCTCTGGAAACACCATATATTTT. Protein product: CATGTPSSGNTIYF.

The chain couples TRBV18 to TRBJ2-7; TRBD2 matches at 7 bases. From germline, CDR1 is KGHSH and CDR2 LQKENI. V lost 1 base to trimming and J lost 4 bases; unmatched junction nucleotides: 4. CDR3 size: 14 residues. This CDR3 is CASSPRGRMYEQYF. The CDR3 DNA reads TGTGCCAGCTCACCACGCGGGAGAATGTACGAGCAGTACTTC.

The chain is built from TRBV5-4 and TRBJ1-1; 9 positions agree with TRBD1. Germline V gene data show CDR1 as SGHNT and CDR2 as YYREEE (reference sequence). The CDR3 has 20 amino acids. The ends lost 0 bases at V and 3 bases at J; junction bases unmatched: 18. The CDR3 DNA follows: TGTGCCAGCAGCTTGGGGGTCGTGGACAGGGGTCTGGGGGACCACACTGAAGCTTTCTTT. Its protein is CASSLGVVDRGLGDHTEAFF.

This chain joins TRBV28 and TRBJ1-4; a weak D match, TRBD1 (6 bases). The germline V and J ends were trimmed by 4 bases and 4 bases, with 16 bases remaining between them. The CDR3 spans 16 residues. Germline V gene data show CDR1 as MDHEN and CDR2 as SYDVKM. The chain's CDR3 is CASSSSGARGNEKLFF. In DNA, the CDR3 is TGTGCCAGCAGTTCCTCAGGGGCCAGGGGTAATGAAAAACTGTTTTTT.

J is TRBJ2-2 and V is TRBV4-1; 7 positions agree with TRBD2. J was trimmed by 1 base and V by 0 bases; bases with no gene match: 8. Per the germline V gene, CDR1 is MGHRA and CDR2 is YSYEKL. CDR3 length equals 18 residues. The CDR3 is CASSQDGLADLNTGELFF. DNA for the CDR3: TGCGCCAGCAGCCAAGATGGGCTAGCGGACCTGAACACCGGGGAGCTGTTTTTT.

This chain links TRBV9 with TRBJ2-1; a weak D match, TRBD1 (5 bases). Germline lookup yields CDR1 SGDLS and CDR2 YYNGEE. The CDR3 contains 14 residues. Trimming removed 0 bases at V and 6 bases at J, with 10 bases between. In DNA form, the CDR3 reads TGTGCCAGCAGCGTAGGTAGCAGGGCCAATGAGCAGTTCTTC. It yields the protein CASSVGSRANEQFF.

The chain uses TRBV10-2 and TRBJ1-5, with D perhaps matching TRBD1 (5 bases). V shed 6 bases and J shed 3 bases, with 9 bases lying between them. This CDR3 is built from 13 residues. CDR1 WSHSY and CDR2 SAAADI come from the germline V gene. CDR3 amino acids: CASSRQINQPQHF. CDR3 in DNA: TGCGCCAGCAGCCGACAGATCAATCAGCCCCAGCATTTT.